The entry below gives a single T cell receptor beta chain sequence along with its context. Survey-level TCR beta sequencing used the immunoSEQ assay. Here immunoSEQ multiplex PCR was the method, and the copy in TCRdb shows in-frame clones only, minus some. The table lists some 48,000 clones, about 92% of them singletons, with roughly 10% in the top ten. Germline CDR1 is SGHDT and CDR2 is YYEEEE. V lost 5 bases and J lost 2, with 10 bases in between. There are 13 residues in the CDR3. The genes are TRBV5-6 and TRBJ1-1; D ambiguous. Source material: PBMCs. The source of this sequence is a man aged 35 to 55 with rheumatoid arthritis. CDR3 in amino acids: CASSLTVNTEAFF. The CDR3 DNA is TGTGCCAGCAGTCTGACCGTTAACACTGAAGCTTTCTTT.